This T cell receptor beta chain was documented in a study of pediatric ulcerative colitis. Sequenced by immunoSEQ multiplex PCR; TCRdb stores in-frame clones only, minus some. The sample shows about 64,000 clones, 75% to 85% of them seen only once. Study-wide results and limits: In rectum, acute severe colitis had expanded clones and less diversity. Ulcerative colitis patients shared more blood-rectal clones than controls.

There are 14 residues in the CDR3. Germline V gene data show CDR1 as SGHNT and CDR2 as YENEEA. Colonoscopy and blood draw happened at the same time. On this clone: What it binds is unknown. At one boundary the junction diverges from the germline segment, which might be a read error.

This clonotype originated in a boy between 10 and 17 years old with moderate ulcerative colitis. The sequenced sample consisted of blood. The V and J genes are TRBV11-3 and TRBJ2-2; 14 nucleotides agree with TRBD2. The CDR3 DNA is TGTGCCAGCGGGACTAGCGGGAGTACCGAGGAGCTGTTTTTT. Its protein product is CASGTSGSTEELFF.